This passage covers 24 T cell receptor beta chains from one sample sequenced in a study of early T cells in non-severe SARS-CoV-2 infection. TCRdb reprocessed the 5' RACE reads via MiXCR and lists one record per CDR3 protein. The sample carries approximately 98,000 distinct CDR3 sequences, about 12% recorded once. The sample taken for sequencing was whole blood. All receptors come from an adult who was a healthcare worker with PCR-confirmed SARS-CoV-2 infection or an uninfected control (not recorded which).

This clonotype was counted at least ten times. CDR3: CASSPGVQLGNTIYF. The CDR3 bases are TGTGCCAGCAGCCCTGGAGTCCAACTTGGAAACACCATATATTTT. V is TRBV6-5 and J is TRBJ1-3; D remains ambiguous. CDR1 and CDR2 from the germline V gene are MNHEY and SVGAGI. V lost 6 bases to trimming and J lost 3 bases, with 15 bases between them. This CDR3 has 15 residues.

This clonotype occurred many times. The CDR3 bases are TGTGCCAGCAGCCCGGCGGGTTACGAGCAGTACTTC. It encodes CASSPAGYEQYF. The chain couples TRBV6-6 to TRBJ2-7, with TRBD2 as a possible D gene (5 bases). The germline V gene has CDR1 MNHNY and CDR2 SVGAGI (reference sequence). The V end lost 6 bases, the J end lost 4 bases, and 10 bases lay between the germline ends. The CDR3 spans 12 residues.

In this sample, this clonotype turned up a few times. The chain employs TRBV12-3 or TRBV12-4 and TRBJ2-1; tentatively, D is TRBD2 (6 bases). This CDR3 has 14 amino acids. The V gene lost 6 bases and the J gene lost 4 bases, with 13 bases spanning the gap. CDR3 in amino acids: CASSRDSIYNEQFF. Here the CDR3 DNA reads TGTGCCAGCAGCCGGGACTCCATTTACAATGAGCAGTTCTTC.

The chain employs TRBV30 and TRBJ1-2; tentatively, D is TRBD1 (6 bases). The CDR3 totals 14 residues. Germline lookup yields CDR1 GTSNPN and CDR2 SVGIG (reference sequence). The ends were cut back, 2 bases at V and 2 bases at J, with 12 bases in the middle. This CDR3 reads CAWSLGDTNYGYTF. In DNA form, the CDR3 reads TGTGCCTGGAGTCTCGGGGACACCAACTATGGCTACACCTTC.

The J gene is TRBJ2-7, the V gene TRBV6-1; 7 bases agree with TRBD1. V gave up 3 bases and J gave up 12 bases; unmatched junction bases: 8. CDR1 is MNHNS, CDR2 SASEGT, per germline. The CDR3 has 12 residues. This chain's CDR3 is CASSETGFDRYF. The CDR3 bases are TGTGCCAGCAGTGAGACAGGGTTCGATCGGTACTTC.

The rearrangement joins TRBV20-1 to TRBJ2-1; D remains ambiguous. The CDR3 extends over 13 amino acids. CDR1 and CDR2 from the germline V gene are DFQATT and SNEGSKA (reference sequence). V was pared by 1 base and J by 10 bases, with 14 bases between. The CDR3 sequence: CSARGVPIEEQFF. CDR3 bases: TGCAGTGCTAGAGGGGTCCCAATCGAGGAGCAGTTCTTC.

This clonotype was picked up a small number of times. The CDR3 region is CASSKDTIAKNIQYF. CDR3 sequence (DNA): TGTGCCAGTAGTAAAGACACTATAGCCAAAAACATTCAGTACTTC. The chain uses TRBV19 and TRBJ2-4, with unresolved D. V was clipped by 4 bases and J by 0 bases, with 10 bases between them. Looked up from germline, CDR1 is LNHDA and CDR2 is SQIVND (reference sequence). This CDR3 is 15 amino acids long.

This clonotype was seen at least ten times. As DNA, the CDR3 is TGTGCCAGCAGCCTTGTAGGGAGTGAGCAGTTCTTC. Its protein is CASSLVGSEQFF. The V gene is TRBV6-5, the J gene TRBJ2-1; the D gene is possibly TRBD2 (5 bases). CDR1 MNHEY and CDR2 SVGAGI come from the germline V gene. The CDR3 is 12 amino acids. Deletions cut 6 bases from V and 9 bases from J, with 12 bases between.

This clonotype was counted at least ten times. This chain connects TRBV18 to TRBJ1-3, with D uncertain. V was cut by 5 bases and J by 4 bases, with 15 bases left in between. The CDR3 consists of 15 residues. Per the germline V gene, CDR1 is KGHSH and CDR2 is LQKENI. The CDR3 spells CASSSRGGAGNTIYF. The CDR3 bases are TGTGCCAGCTCATCCCGAGGAGGCGCCGGAAACACCATATATTTT.

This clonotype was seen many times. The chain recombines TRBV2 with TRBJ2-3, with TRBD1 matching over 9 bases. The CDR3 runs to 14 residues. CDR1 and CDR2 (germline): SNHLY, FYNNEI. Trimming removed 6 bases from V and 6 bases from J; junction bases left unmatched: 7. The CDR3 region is CASSSGQGIDTQYF. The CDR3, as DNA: TGTGCCAGCAGCTCGGGACAGGGTATTGATACGCAGTATTTT.

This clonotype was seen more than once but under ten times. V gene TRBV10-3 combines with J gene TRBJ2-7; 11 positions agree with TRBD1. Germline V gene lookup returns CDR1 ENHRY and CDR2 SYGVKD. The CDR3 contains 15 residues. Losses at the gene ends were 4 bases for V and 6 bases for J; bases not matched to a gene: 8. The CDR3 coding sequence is TGTGCCATCAGTGGGGTTGCCGGGACAGGGGGCGAGCAGTACTTC. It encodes CAISGVAGTGGEQYF.

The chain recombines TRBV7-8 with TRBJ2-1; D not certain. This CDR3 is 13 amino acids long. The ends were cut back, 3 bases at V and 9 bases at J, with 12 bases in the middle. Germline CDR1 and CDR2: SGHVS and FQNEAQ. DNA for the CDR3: TGTGCCAGCAGCTTCGGCTTTTGGAGTGAGCAGTTCTTC. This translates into CASSFGFWSEQFF.

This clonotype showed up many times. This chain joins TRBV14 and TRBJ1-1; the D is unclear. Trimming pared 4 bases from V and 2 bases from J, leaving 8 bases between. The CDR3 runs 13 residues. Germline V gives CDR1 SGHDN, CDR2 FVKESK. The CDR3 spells CASSLQANTEAFF. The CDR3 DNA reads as TGTGCCAGCAGCCTTCAGGCTAACACTGAAGCTTTCTTT.

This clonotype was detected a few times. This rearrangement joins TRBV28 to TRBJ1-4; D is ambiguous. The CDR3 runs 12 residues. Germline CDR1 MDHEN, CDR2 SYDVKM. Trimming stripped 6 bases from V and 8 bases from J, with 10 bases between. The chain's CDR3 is CASRGSWEKLFF. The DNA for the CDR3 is TGTGCCAGCAGGGGATCATGGGAAAAACTGTTTTTT. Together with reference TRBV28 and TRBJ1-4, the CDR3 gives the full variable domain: DVKVTQSSRYLVKRTGEKVFLECVQDMDHENMFWYRQDPGLGLRLIYFSYDVKMKEKGDIPEGYSVSREKKERFSLILESASTNQTSMYLCASRGSWEKLFFGSGTQLSVL.

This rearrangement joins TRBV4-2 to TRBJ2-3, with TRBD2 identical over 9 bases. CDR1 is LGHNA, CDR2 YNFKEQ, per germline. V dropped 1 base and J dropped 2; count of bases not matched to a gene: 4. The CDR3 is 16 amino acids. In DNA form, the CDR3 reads TGTGCCAGCAGCCAAGGACTAGCGGAGCACACAGATACGCAGTATTTT. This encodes CASSQGLAEHTDTQYF.

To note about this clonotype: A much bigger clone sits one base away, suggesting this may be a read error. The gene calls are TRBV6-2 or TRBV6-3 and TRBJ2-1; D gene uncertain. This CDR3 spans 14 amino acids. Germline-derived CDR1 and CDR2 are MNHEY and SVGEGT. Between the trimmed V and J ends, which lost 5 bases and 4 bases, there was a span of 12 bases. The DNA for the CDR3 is TGTGCCAGCAGTCGGATAGGGTCATACAATGAGCAGTTCTTC. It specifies CASSRIGSYNEQFF.

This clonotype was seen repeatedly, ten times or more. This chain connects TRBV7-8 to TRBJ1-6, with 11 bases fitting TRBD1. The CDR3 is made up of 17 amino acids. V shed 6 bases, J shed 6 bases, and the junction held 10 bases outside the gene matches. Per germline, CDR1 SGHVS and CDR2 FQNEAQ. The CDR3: CASSPDRGPPFNSPLHF. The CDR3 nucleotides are TGTGCCAGCAGTCCGGACAGGGGGCCCCCCTTTAATTCACCCCTCCACTTT. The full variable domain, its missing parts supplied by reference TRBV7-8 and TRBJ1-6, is GAGVSQSPRYKVAKRGQDVALRCDPISGHVSLFWYQQALGQGPEFLTYFQNEAQLDKSGLPSDRFFAERPEGSVSTLKIQRTQQEDSAVYLCASSPDRGPPFNSPLHFGNGTRLTVT.

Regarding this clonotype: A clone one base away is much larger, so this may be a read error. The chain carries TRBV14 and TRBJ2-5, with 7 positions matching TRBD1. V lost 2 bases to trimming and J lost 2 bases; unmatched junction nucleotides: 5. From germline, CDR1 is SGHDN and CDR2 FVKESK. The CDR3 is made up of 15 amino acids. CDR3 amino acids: CASSQTQGIQETQYF. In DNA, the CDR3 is TGTGCCAGCAGCCAAACACAGGGGATACAAGAGACCCAGTACTTC.

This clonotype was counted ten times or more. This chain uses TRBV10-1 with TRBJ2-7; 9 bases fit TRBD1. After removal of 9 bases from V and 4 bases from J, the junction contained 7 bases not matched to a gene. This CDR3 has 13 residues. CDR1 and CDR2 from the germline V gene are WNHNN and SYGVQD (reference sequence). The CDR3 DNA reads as TGCGCCAGACTTCCGGGACAGGGATACGAGCAGTACTTC. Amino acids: CARLPGQGYEQYF.

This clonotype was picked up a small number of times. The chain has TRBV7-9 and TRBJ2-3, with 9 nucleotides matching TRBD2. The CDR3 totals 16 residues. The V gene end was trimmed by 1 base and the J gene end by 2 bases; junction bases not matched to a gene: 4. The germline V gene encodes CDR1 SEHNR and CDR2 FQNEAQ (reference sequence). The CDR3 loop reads CASSLGGGGATDTQYF. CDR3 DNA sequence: TGTGCCAGCAGCTTAGGTGGCGGGGGGGCCACAGATACGCAGTATTTT.

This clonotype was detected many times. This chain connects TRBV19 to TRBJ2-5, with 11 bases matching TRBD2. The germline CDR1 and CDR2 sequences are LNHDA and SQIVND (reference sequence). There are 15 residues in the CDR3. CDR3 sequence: CASAPTSGIQETQYF. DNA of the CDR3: TGTGCTAGTGCCCCGACTAGCGGGATCCAAGAGACCCAGTACTTC.

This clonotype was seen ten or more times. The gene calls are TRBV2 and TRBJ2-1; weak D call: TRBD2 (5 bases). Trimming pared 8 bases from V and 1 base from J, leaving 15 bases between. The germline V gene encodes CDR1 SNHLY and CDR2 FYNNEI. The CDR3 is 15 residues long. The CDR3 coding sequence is TGTGCCAGCGGGCGGAGCGCGGGTTCCTACAATGAGCAGTTCTTC. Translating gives CASGRSAGSYNEQFF. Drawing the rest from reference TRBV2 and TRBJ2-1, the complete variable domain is EPEVTQTPSHQVTQMGQEVILRCVPISNHLYFYWYRQILGQKVEFLVSFYNNEISEKSEIFDDQFSVERPDGSNFTLKIRSTKLEDSAMYFCASGRSAGSYNEQFFGPGTRLTVL.

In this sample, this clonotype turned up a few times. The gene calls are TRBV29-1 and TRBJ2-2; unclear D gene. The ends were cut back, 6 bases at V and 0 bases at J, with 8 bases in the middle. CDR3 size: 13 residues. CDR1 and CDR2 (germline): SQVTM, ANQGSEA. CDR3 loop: CSVRPANTGELFF. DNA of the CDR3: TGCAGCGTGCGACCCGCGAACACCGGGGAGCTGTTTTTT.

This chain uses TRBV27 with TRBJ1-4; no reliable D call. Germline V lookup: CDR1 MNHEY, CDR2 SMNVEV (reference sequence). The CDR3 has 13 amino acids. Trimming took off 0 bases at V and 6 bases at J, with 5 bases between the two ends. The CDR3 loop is CASSLSNYEKLFF. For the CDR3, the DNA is TGTGCCAGCAGTTTATCCAACTATGAAAAACTGTTTTTT.